This T cell receptor (beta chain) appears in the sequencing data of a study of high-grade serous ovarian cancer treatment subgroups. General study points: Tumors within one patient showed repertoire similarity of roughly 0.095 to 0.85.

Tumor samples were obtained before definitive surgery or chemotherapy. Germline V gene sequence: CDR1 MDHEN, CDR2 SYDVKM. This CDR3 comprises 15 residues. J lost 12 bases, V lost 2 bases, and 4 bases had no gene match. Libraries were prepared by immunoSEQ multiplex PCR; TCRdb keeps only in-frame clonotypes and omits some of them. This sample has some 3,100 clones, with 70% to 75% found just once. Of note for this clone: Antigen specificity is unknown.

The chain links TRBV28 to TRBJ2-1; 16 bases match TRBD2. This clonotype was sampled from a human donor with high-grade serous ovarian cancer. Sequencing was carried out using tumor tissue. The CDR3 loop is CASSLGGTSGRVQFF. CDR3 coding DNA: TGTGCCAGCAGTTTAGGAGGGACTAGCGGGAGGGTGCAGTTCTTC.